The TCR beta chain under discussion was sequenced for a study of cytomegalovirus exposure and HLA in healthy donors (dated by TCRdb to the late 2010s). A note on the overall study: The 500 to 800 repertoires of the first cohort and the 120 or so validation repertoires were produced on the same platform, according to a later analysis. The aim of the study was to test whether cataloging public T cell receptors could identify signatures of past pathogen exposure. Along with the approximately 670-subject first cohort, a separate validation cohort of roughly 110 different subjects was used. To predict cytomegalovirus infection status, the study combined high-throughput TCR immunosequencing, statistical association of individual TCRs with disease status, and machine learning.

The donors belonged to the validation cohort of roughly 120 subjects, which was separate from the roughly 700-subject first cohort. A note on this clone: No cognate antigen has been identified for it. Base qualities are not at hand, and no much larger clone is one base apart.

Spanning cysteine to phenylalanine, the CDR3 consists of 17 amino acids. Here the CDR3 DNA is all that survives: 51 bases in frame from base 1. Cut back by 4 bases and 0 bases, the V and J ends lie 16 bases apart. CDR1 ENHRY and CDR2 SYGVKD are derived from the germline V gene. Library creation used the immunoSEQ multiplex PCR assay. On the study's bioinformatics: A statistical classification framework was built for diagnosing cytomegalovirus status from the catalog of TCR beta chain sequences. The table comes from immuneACCESS by way of TCRdb, which keeps in-frame sequences with V and J called. Part of the clones is missing from these tables; in studies checked, under half for an unresolved V gene and the rest for unknown reasons. V, J and clone size reflect that table, while D and trimming were determined from the DNA. Across this sample there are approximately 150,000 clones, with approximately 89% seen only once. 0.6% to 0.8% of the sample is held by the ten biggest clonotypes.

Study-wide findings and limitations: It was suggested by the authors that the approach could potentially be generalized to other disease states and immunological phenotypes. Cytomegalovirus status was reported to be diagnosed by the classifier with high specificity and sensitivity in both the original and validation cohorts. A later analysis found that TCRs clustered in the first cohort also tended to co-occur in the 110 or so validation repertoires, with 94% of cluster scores above 0. Most TCR sequences were observed very rarely across donors, whereas some public TCRs were present in many individuals. The validation cohort had no HLA typing available for a later analysis, so co-occurrence within that cohort was assessed over all 130 or so repertoires. The study gave a list of about 170 TCR beta chains associated with cytomegalovirus. Three of the identified cytomegalovirus-associated TCR beta chains were confirmed in vitro to be specific for cytomegalovirus antigens.

The receptor was derived from a man aged 18 to 30 in good health and CMV-seronegative. The rearranged chain carries TRBV10-3 and TRBJ1-5; a weak D assignment points to TRBD1 (6 bases agree). Material: PBMCs. CDR3 sequence: CAISAEPGQVSNQPQHF. The DNA sequence reads TGTGCCATCAGTGCAGAACCGGGACAAGTTAGCAATCAGCCCCAGCATTTT.